Shown below are 32 T cell receptor beta chains from a single sample sequenced in a study of T cells in women clearing cervical HPV infection. Repertoires were generated with immunoSEQ multiplex PCR, while TCRdb's copy carries only in-frame clones and drops some. This sample's table reports 25,000 to 35,000 clones. Material for sequencing was blood buffy coat. These receptors were collected from a woman between 18 and 70 years old with a cervical HPV16 infection that either progressed to CIN3+ or cleared (not recorded which).

About this clone itself: The CDR3 goes on 3 residues after the read ends, and that part is filled in from the germline J gene. The J gene is TRBJ1-1, the V gene TRBV7-8; TRBD1 might be the D (5 bases). Germline V gene lookup returns CDR1 SGHVS and CDR2 FQNEAQ. V gave up 2 bases and J gave up 0 bases, with 10 bases separating them. The CDR3 has 15 residues. The part of the CDR3 DNA that was read is TGTGCCAGCAGCTTAAAGCGACAGTTGAACACTGAA. Translation gives CASSLKRQLNTE. Given in full, the CDR3 is CASSLKRQLNTEAFF. Full variable domain (rest looked up from reference TRBV7-8 and TRBJ1-1): GAGVSQSPRYKVAKRGQDVALRCDPISGHVSLFWYQQALGQGPEFLTYFQNEAQLDKSGLPSDRFFAERPEGSVSTLKIQRTQQEDSAVYLCASSLKRQLNTEAFFGQGTRLTVV.

Details on this clone: Coverage ceases 3 residues before the CDR3 finishes, and the germline J gene fills in the end. This chain uses TRBV11-2 with TRBJ1-1; D is undetermined. The V gene's germline CDR1 is SGHAT and CDR2 FQNNGV. V was trimmed by 2 bases and J by 5 bases, leaving 3 bases between them. The CDR3 has 11 residues. Here the CDR3 reads CASSLLTEAFF. The sequenced CDR3 bases are TGTGCCAGCAGCTTACTTACTGAA. Based on the CDR3 plus reference TRBV11-2 and TRBJ1-1, the full variable domain is EAGVAQSPRYKIIEKRQSVAFWCNPISGHATLYWYQQILGQGPKLLIQFQNNGVVDDSQLPKDRFSAERLKGVDSTLKIQPAKLEDSAVYLCASSLLTEAFFGQGTRLTVV.

A remark on this clone: The CDR3 end is not reached by the read, which stops 3 residues before it; the germline J gene fills it in. The J gene is TRBJ2-3, the V gene TRBV12-3 or TRBV12-4; D uncertain. The ends were cut back, 5 bases at V and 4 bases at J, with 10 bases in the middle. CDR3 size: 13 residues. CDR3 DNA (partial): TGTGCCAGCAGTCTGAGCCTTTCAGATACG. It encodes CASSLSLSDT. The CDR3 as a whole reads CASSLSLSDTQYF.

This clone is called medium-sized based on its frequency. The sequence runs out 3 residues before the end of the CDR3; the remainder is reconstructed from the germline J gene. This chain links TRBV6-2 or TRBV6-3 with TRBJ2-3; TRBD2 aligns across 12 bases. The germline V gene encodes CDR1 MNHEY and CDR2 SVGEGT. V lost 4 bases to trimming and J lost 4 bases; unmatched junction nucleotides: 3. The CDR3 spans 15 residues. The sequenced CDR3 bases are TGTGCCAGCAGTTCTAGCGGGGGGGCAGCAGATACG. The encoded protein is CASSSSGGAADT. The whole CDR3 sequence reads CASSSSGGAADTQYF.

As regards this clone: The sequenced fragment ends 3 residues before the CDR3 boundary, so the rest is inferred from the germline J gene. V usage is TRBV14 and J usage is TRBJ1-6, with a tentative D call TRBD1 (5 bases). V shed 0 bases and J shed 4 bases, with 7 bases lying between them. The CDR3 has 15 amino acids. Germline values: CDR1 SGHDN, CDR2 FVKESK. CDR3 bases read: TGTGCCAGCAGCCAAGAGGAGGGGTATAATTCACCC. As protein: CASSQEEGYNSP. The entire CDR3 protein reads CASSQEEGYNSPLHF. The complete variable domain, with remaining parts taken from reference TRBV14 and TRBJ1-6, reads EAGVTQFPSHSVIEKGQTVTLRCDPISGHDNLYWYRRVMGKEIKFLLHFVKESKQDESGMPNNRFLAERTGGTYSTLKVQPAELEDSGVYFCASSQEEGYNSPLHFGNGTRLTVT.

Concerning this clone: The read terminates 3 residues before the CDR3 end, so the remaining end is supplied by the germline J gene. The chain carries TRBV18 and TRBJ2-7, with a tentative D call TRBD2 (5 bases). The germline CDR1 and CDR2 sequences are KGHSH and LQKENI. V shed 3 bases and J shed 6 bases, with 15 bases lying between them. The CDR3 totals 14 residues. The CDR3 bases that were read are TGTGCCAGCTCACCGGGTACGACACGGGGCGAG. This sequence encodes CASSPGTTRGE. The whole CDR3 sequence reads CASSPGTTRGEQYF.

For this clone: The read finishes 3 residues shy of the CDR3 end, and the germline J gene is used to complete it. The V and J genes are TRBV19 and TRBJ1-2; D may be TRBD1 (5 bases). The V and J ends lost 3 bases and 6 bases respectively, with 11 bases between them. This CDR3 comprises 13 residues. Germline loops: CDR1 LNHDA, CDR2 SQIVND (reference sequence). The CDR3 reads CASSIGQGNGYTF. The CDR3 bases that were read are TGTGCCAGTAGTATCGGGCAGGGAAATGGC.

Concerning this clone: The read halts 3 residues ahead of the CDR3 end, with the missing end drawn from the germline J gene. The J gene is TRBJ1-1, the V gene TRBV19; 7 positions match TRBD1. The germline gives CDR1 LNHDA, CDR2 SQIVND (reference sequence). J gave up 5 bases and V 7 bases, and 13 bases lay outside the gene matches. The CDR3 is 15 residues long. The DNA read from the CDR3 is TGTGCCAGTACCGAGGCCCTTGCCAGGGGGACTGAA. Its protein product is CASTEALARGTE. The full CDR3 is CASTEALARGTEAFF.

Turning to this clone: The observed sequence ends 3 residues before the CDR3 terminus, with the missing tail filled in from the germline J gene. This chain joins TRBV20-1 and TRBJ2-5; D might be TRBD2 (6 bases). Germline CDR1 and CDR2: DFQATT and SNEGSKA (reference sequence). The CDR3 sequence is 14 residues long. V lost 7 bases, J lost 0 bases, and 15 bases lay in between. CDR3 DNA (partial): TGCAGTGTTTCGGGCGGGGCGTACCAAGAGACC. Its protein is CSVSGGAYQET. From start to end, the CDR3 is CSVSGGAYQETQYF.

As to this clone: Coverage ceases 3 residues before the CDR3 finishes, and the germline J gene fills in the end. The chain recombines TRBV2 with TRBJ2-3, with 9 nucleotides matching TRBD2. The V and J ends lost 6 bases and 5 bases, in that order; junction bases with no gene match: 6. CDR1 SNHLY and CDR2 FYNNEI come from the germline V gene. This CDR3 is 14 amino acids long. The CDR3 DNA, read in part, is TGTGCCAGCAGGACTAGCGGTGTTGGAGATACG. Protein: CASRTSGVGDT. The CDR3 reads in full as CASRTSGVGDTQYF.

On this clone itself: The read finishes 3 residues shy of the CDR3 end, and the germline J gene is used to complete it. The rearrangement uses TRBV2 and TRBJ1-4; 7 positions agree with TRBD1. V was clipped by 5 bases and J by 7 bases; unmatched bases: 4. This CDR3 contains 13 residues. Looked up from germline, CDR1 is SNHLY and CDR2 is FYNNEI. CDR3 sequence reads: CASSQTGFEKLFF. CDR3 bases read: TGTGCCAGCAGTCAGACAGGGTTTGAAAAA.

As regards this clone: The CDR3 end is not reached by the read, which stops 3 residues before it; the germline J gene fills it in. The chain uses TRBV19 and TRBJ2-3; TRBD2 matches 15 bases. Germline CDR1 and CDR2: LNHDA and SQIVND (reference sequence). This CDR3 has 17 residues. The trim removed 6 bases at V and 0 bases at J, leaving 4 bases unmatched. The CDR3 bases that were read are TGTGCCAGTAGCGGACTAGCGGGGGGGAAAAGCACAGATACG. Translated, it gives CASSGLAGGKSTDT. Given in full, the CDR3 is CASSGLAGGKSTDTQYF.

On this clone itself: The sequenced fragment ends 3 residues before the CDR3 boundary, so the rest is inferred from the germline J gene. The V call is TRBV19, the J call TRBJ1-5; D not resolved. The V gene's germline CDR1 is LNHDA and CDR2 SQIVND (reference sequence). V was pared by 5 bases and J by 5 bases, with 16 bases between. The CDR3 loop spans 15 amino acids. CDR3: CASSPPARRDQPQHF. The sequenced CDR3 bases are TGTGCCAGTAGTCCCCCGGCCAGGAGGGATCAGCCC.

Concerning this clone: The observed sequence ends 3 residues before the CDR3 terminus, with the missing tail filled in from the germline J gene. The chain joins TRBV9 to TRBJ2-5, with a weak D call TRBD2 (5 bases). The ends were cut back, 4 bases at V and 3 bases at J, with 13 bases in the middle. The CDR3 is made up of 14 amino acids. CDR1 is SGDLS, CDR2 YYNGEE, per germline. The chain's CDR3 is CASSPRGREETQYF. Incomplete CDR3 DNA: TGTGCCAGCAGCCCCCGCGGGCGGGAAGAGACC.

For this clone: The observed sequence ends 3 residues before the CDR3 terminus, with the missing tail filled in from the germline J gene. The rearrangement joins TRBV12-3 or TRBV12-4 to TRBJ1-5; 11 nucleotides line up with TRBD1. With V trimmed by 6 bases and J by 5 bases, 12 bases remained unmatched. This CDR3 region has 17 residues. The CDR3 sequence: CASSKSGQGARDQPQHF. CDR3 bases read: TGTGCCAGCAGCAAATCCGGACAGGGGGCGCGAGATCAGCCC.

A word on this clone: The DNA ends 3 residues before the CDR3 does, and the rest of the CDR3 is filled in from the germline J gene. This chain connects TRBV7-9 to TRBJ2-3, with 9 bases aligning to TRBD2. This CDR3 spans 14 amino acids. Trimming cost V 5 bases and J 1 base; bases outside gene matches: 1. Germline V lookup: CDR1 SEHNR, CDR2 FQNEAQ (reference sequence). The CDR3 loop is CASSPSGGTDTQYF. The part of the CDR3 DNA that was read is TGTGCCAGCAGCCCTAGCGGGGGCACAGATACG.

This clone is called medium-sized (0.01 to 0.1%) based on its frequency. The read stops 3 residues short of the end of the CDR3; the missing end is completed from the germline J gene. This sample includes further DNA sequences coding for the same CDR3. This chain uses TRBV5-6 with TRBJ2-5; 7 bases line up with TRBD1. Germline CDR1 is SGHDT and CDR2 is YYEEEE. Trimming removed 0 bases from V and 2 bases from J; junction bases left unmatched: 4. This CDR3 contains 15 residues. CDR3 protein: CASSLAGRGQETQYF. CDR3 DNA, as far as it was read: TGTGCCAGCAGCTTGGCCGGCAGGGGGCAAGAGACC.

About this clone: Sequencing ends 3 residues short of the CDR3 end; the germline J gene provides the rest. The chain combines TRBV7-9 with TRBJ2-5; 10 positions match TRBD2. Germline loops: CDR1 SEHNR, CDR2 FQNEAQ (reference sequence). With 4 bases clipped from V and 5 bases from J, the junction kept 7 bases outside the gene matches. The CDR3 runs to 15 residues. CDR3 protein: CASSSVAGGGETQYF. The sequenced part of the CDR3 DNA is TGTGCCAGCAGCTCAGTAGCGGGGGGCGGGGAGACC.

The part of the CDR3 DNA that was read is TGCGCCAGCAGCTTAGGACAGGGGGCGATCGGCAATGAG. It translates to CASSLGQGAIGNE. The complete CDR3 protein is CASSLGQGAIGNEQFF. The rearrangement uses TRBV5-1 and TRBJ2-1, with TRBD1 matching over 11 bases. The missing CDR3 end, 3 residues past where the read stops, is filled in from the germline J gene. Trimming cost V 2 bases and J 6 bases; bases outside gene matches: 7. This CDR3 is 16 amino acids long. CDR1 SGHRS and CDR2 YFSETQ come from the germline V gene.

On this clone: The CDR3 end lies 3 residues beyond the end of the read and is filled in from the germline J gene. The rearrangement joins TRBV13 to TRBJ2-3; TRBD2 agrees at 9 bases. The length of the CDR3 is 17 residues. V dropped 0 bases and J dropped 2; count of bases not matched to a gene: 6. Per germline, CDR1 PRHDT and CDR2 FYEKMQ (reference sequence). CDR3 amino acids: CASSLGRLAGPTDTQYF. The covered CDR3 bases are TGTGCCAGCAGCTTAGGCAGGCTAGCGGGACCCACAGATACG.

On this clone: The CDR3 end falls 3 residues outside the read, so it is completed with the germline J gene. This rearrangement joins TRBV7-2 to TRBJ2-7; D is possibly TRBD1 (6 bases). CDR3 length equals 14 residues. V was pared by 1 base and J by 3 bases, with 10 bases between. Germline V lookup: CDR1 SGHTA, CDR2 FQGNSA. CDR3: CASSLGTQGYEQYF. The CDR3 bases that were read are TGTGCCAGCAGCTTAGGGACACAGGGCTACGAG. Complete variable domain (other parts from reference TRBV7-2 and TRBJ2-7): GAGVSQSPSNKVTEKGKDVELRCDPISGHTALYWYRQSLGQGLEFLIYFQGNSAPDKSGLPSDRFSAERTGGSVSTLTIQRTQQEDSAVYLCASSLGTQGYEQYFGPGTRLTVT.

In the case of this clone: The read is 3 residues too short to cover the CDR3 end, so that end is filled in from the germline J gene. The V gene is TRBV20-1, the J gene TRBJ1-5, with TRBD1 identical over 8 bases. The ends lost 3 bases at V and 3 bases at J; junction bases unmatched: 4. This CDR3 spans 14 amino acids. Germline V gene data show CDR1 as DFQATT and CDR2 as SNEGSKA (reference sequence). The part of the CDR3 DNA that was read is TGCAGTGCTAGGGGGACAGGCAACAATCAGCCC. Translating it yields CSARGTGNNQP. The full-length CDR3 reads as CSARGTGNNQPQHF.

As to this clone: The CDR3 end falls 3 residues outside the read, so it is completed with the germline J gene. The J gene is TRBJ1-5, the V gene TRBV20-1; TRBD1 is a possible D gene (5 bases). V lost 1 base, J lost 7 bases, and 11 bases lay in between. The CDR3 is made up of 13 amino acids. The V gene's germline CDR1 is DFQATT and CDR2 SNEGSKA (reference sequence). The DNA read from the CDR3 is TGCAGTGCTAGAGCGTCACAGGCGCAGCCC. It codes for CSARASQAQP. The whole CDR3 is CSARASQAQPQHF.

With regard to this clone: The read terminates 3 residues ahead of where the CDR3 ends, so the germline J gene completes it. The genes are TRBV10-2 and TRBJ2-4; possible D gene TRBD1, 6 bases. The germline gives CDR1 WSHSY, CDR2 SAAADI. Trimming left V 5 bases short and J 6 bases short, with 17 bases between. CDR3 length equals 15 residues. CDR3 sequence: CASSKISGQSNIQYF. The CDR3 bases that were read are TGCGCCAGCAGTAAGATCTCTGGACAGTCAAACATT.

For this clone: The read terminates 3 residues before the CDR3 end, so the remaining end is supplied by the germline J gene. The chain is built from TRBV15 and TRBJ2-1; D is unclear. In germline, CDR1 is LNHNV, CDR2 YYDKDF (reference sequence). The CDR3 sequence is 12 residues long. Trimming removed 1 base from V and 9 bases from J, with 7 bases in between. The DNA read from the CDR3 is TGTGCCACCAGCAGAGGACTGAGTGAG. Translating it yields CATSRGLSE. The whole CDR3 region reads CATSRGLSEQFF.

In regard to this clone: The read comes to an end 3 residues before the CDR3 does, leaving the germline J gene to fill in the end. This chain joins TRBV11-2 and TRBJ1-2, with 8 bases that match TRBD1. J was trimmed by 4 bases and V by 4 bases; bases with no gene match: 8. The CDR3 is 15 residues long. Looked up from germline, CDR1 is SGHAT and CDR2 is FQNNGV. CDR3 DNA, as far as it was read: TGTGCCAGCAGCTCATACAGGGGGAGTCCCTATGGC. Amino acid sequence: CASSSYRGSPYG. The entire CDR3 protein reads CASSSYRGSPYGYTF. Full variable domain (remainder filled in from reference TRBV11-2 and TRBJ1-2): EAGVAQSPRYKIIEKRQSVAFWCNPISGHATLYWYQQILGQGPKLLIQFQNNGVVDDSQLPKDRFSAERLKGVDSTLKIQPAKLEDSAVYLCASSSYRGSPYGYTFGSGTRLTVV.

As for this clone: The read ends 3 residues shy of where the CDR3 ends; the end is completed using the germline J gene. The chain is built from TRBV5-1 and TRBJ1-1; weak D call: TRBD1 (5 bases). There are 15 residues in the CDR3. The V end lost 5 bases, the J end lost 0 bases, and 14 bases lay between the germline ends. From germline, CDR1 is SGHRS and CDR2 YFSETQ. The sequenced part of the CDR3 DNA is TGCGCCAGCAGATATGGGGCGACTTTGAACACTGAA. It encodes CASRYGATLNTE. The complete CDR3 protein is CASRYGATLNTEAFF. Variable domain in full (rest from reference TRBV5-1 and TRBJ1-1): KAGVTQTPRYLIKTRGQQVTLSCSPISGHRSVSWYQQTPGQGLQFLFEYFSETQRNKGNFPGRFSGRQFSNSRSEMNVSTLELGDSALYLCASRYGATLNTEAFFGQGTRLTVV.

As regards this clone: Sequencing ends 3 residues short of the CDR3 end; the germline J gene provides the rest. The rearrangement uses TRBV5-1 and TRBJ2-7; 9 positions agree with TRBD1. Germline loops: CDR1 SGHRS, CDR2 YFSETQ. The CDR3 is made up of 15 amino acids. The junction had 10 bases not matched to a gene; V was cut back by 5 bases and J by 4 bases. The CDR3 loop reads CASRLAGTGSYEQYF. The CDR3 DNA, read in part, is TGCGCCAGCAGACTGGCGGGGACAGGGTCGTACGAG.

To note about this clone: The read ends 3 residues shy of where the CDR3 ends; the end is completed using the germline J gene. This chain joins TRBV19 and TRBJ1-5, with D perhaps matching TRBD1 (6 bases). This CDR3 has 14 amino acids. Deletions cut 8 bases from V and 5 bases from J, with 16 bases between. Germline CDR1 reads LNHDA; CDR2 reads SQIVND (reference sequence). The CDR3 DNA, read in part, is TGTGCCAGTGGGGCGGGGGACACCTATCAGCCC. It encodes CASGAGDTYQP. The whole CDR3 protein is CASGAGDTYQPQHF.

A remark on this clone: Sequencing ends 3 residues short of the CDR3 end; the germline J gene provides the rest. This chain connects TRBV5-1 to TRBJ2-1; tentatively, D is TRBD1 (5 bases). V was cut by 0 bases and J by 8 bases, with 15 bases left in between. The CDR3 has 15 amino acids. Germline V gene lookup returns CDR1 SGHRS and CDR2 YFSETQ. CDR3 residues: CASSLETAPGYEQFF. Incomplete CDR3 DNA: TGCGCCAGCAGCTTGGAGACAGCCCCTGGGTATGAG.

Concerning this clone: The missing CDR3 end, 3 residues past where the read stops, is filled in from the germline J gene. V gene TRBV11-2 combines with J gene TRBJ1-5; D might be TRBD1 (6 bases). Germline V gene sequence: CDR1 SGHAT, CDR2 FQNNGV. V lost 3 bases, J lost 0 bases, and 6 bases lay in between. The length of the CDR3 is 14 residues. The sequenced part of the CDR3 DNA is TGTGCCAGCAGCTTGGACAGTAGCAATCAGCCC. It codes for CASSLDSSNQP. From start to end, the CDR3 is CASSLDSSNQPQHF.

About this clone itself: The read finishes 3 residues shy of the CDR3 end, and the germline J gene is used to complete it. V usage is TRBV6-1 and J usage is TRBJ1-3; TRBD1 matches 8 bases. The V and J ends lost 4 bases and 4 bases, in that order; junction bases with no gene match: 6. The CDR3 has 15 amino acids. Germline lookup yields CDR1 MNHNS and CDR2 SASEGT. The CDR3: CASSANRGYGNTIYF. Partial CDR3 DNA: TGTGCCAGCAGTGCAAACAGGGGGTACGGAAACACC.